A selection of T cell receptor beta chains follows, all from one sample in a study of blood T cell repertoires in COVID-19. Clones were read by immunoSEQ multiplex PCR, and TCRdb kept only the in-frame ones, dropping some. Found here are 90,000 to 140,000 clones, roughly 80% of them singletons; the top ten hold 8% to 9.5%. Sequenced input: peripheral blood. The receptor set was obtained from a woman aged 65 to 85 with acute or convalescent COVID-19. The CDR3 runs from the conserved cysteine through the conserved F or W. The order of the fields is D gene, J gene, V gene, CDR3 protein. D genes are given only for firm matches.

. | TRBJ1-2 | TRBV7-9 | CASSSSQAATYGYTF
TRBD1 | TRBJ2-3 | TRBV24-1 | CATSPGQGIDTQYF
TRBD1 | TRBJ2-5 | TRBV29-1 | CSVEGVPTGGLETQYF
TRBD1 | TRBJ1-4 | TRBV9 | CASSPSGGINEKLFF
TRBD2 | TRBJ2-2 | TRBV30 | CACPGGAGELFF
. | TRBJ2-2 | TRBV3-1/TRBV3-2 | CASSPVRGEELFF
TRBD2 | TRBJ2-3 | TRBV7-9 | CASSSSGEPSTDTQYF
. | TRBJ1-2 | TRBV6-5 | CASRGFGQLKWGYTF
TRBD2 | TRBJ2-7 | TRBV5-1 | CASSLGLAGTYEQYF
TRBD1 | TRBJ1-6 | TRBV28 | CASSAGDSDNSPLHF
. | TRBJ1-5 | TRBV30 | CAWSVGSGNQPQHF
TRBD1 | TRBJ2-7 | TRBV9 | CASSARGTGVGDYYEQYF
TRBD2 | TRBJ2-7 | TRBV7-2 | CASSLEAAGGPYEQYF
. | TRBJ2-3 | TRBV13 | CASSFTGKRTDTQYF
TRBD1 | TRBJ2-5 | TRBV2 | CASLPGQAPWETQYF
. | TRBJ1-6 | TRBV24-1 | CATPDGGGSPLHF
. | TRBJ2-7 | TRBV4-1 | CASSSQTGSLYEQYF
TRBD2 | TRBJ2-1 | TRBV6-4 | CASSEGLAGGLDEQFF
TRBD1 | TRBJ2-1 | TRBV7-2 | CASSLYRGNEQFF
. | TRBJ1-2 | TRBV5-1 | CASSLGQYGYTF
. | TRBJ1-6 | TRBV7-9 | CASSFEGGINSPLHF
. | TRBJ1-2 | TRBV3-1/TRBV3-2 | CASSQGGGYGYTF
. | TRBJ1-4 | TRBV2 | CASTPGLPVYEKLFF
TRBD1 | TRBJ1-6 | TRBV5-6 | CASSRDSFNSPLHF
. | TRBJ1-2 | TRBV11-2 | CASRSIGGNYGYTF
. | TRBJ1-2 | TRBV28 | CASSRQRYGYTF
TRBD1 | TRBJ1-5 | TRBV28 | CASSAPGQIAYQPQHF
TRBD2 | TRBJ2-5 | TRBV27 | CASSGTSGGPAQYF
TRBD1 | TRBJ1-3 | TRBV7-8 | CASSLGQGPEAIYF
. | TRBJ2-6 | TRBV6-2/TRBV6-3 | CASSRVSSGANVLTF
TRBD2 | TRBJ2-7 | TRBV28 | CAVSGTLYEQYF
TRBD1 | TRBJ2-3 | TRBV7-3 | CASSSWDRTDTQYF
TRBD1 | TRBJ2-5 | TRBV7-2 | CASSPRTGGSETQYF
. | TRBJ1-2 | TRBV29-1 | CSVEDSPGSGYTF
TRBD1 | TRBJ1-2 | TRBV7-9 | CASSLGRGVYGYTF
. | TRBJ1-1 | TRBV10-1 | CASSESKGVRWTEAFF
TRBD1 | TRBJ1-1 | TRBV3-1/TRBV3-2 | CASSQAQGGTEAFF
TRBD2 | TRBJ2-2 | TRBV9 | CASSYGLAANTGELFF
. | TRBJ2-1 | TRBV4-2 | CASSPPHRSSYNEQFF
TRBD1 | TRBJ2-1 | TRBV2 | CASSTGGKYNEQFF
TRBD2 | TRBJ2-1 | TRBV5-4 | CASSLDGTSISEQFF
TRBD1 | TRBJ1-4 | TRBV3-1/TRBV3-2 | CASSQRDRGVKLFF